This TCR beta chain was documented in a study of cytomegalovirus exposure and HLA in healthy donors. As concerns this clone: Its antigen is unidentified.

Data came from immunoSEQ multiplex PCR; TCRdb stores just in-frame clones and leaves some out. The data contain more than 150,000 clones, approximately 90% of them seen just once; the ten biggest clones take up roughly 3%. Study-wide findings and caveats: Researchers catalogued approximately 170 TCR beta chains as cytomegalovirus-associated.

Trimming cost V 4 bases and J 7 bases; bases outside gene matches: 9. The CDR3 length is 14 residues. Germline CDR1 is MDHEN and CDR2 is SYDVKM. The sequencing input was PBMCs. This clonotype was sampled from a man aged 18 to 30 in good health and CMV-seronegative. The rearrangement joins TRBV28 to TRBJ2-7, with 8 bases fitting TRBD1. In DNA, the CDR3 is TGTGCCAGCAGTTCCAGGACAGGGTCGGGTGAGCAGTACTTC. It encodes CASSSRTGSGEQYF.